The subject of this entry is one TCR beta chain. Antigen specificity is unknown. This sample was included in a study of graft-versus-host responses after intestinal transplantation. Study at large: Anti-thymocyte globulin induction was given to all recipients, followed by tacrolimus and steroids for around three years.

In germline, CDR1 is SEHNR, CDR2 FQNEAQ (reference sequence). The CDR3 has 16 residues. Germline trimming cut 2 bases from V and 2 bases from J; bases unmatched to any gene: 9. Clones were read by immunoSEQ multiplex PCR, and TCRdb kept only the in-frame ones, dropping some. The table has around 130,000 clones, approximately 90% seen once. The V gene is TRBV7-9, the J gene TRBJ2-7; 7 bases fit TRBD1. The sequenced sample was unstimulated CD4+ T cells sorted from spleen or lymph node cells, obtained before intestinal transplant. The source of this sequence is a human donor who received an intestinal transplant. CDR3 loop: CASSLQTTGATYEQYF. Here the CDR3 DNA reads TGTGCCAGCAGCTTACAAACTACAGGGGCAACCTACGAGCAGTACTTC.